What follows is one T cell receptor (beta chain) and its context. As yet, its antigen is unknown. The sample originates from a study of cytomegalovirus exposure and HLA in healthy donors. Study conclusions and caveats: The investigators catalogued 180 or so TCR beta chains as cytomegalovirus-associated.

V gave up 0 bases and J gave up 7 bases, with 10 bases separating them. Germline values: CDR1 KGHSH, CDR2 LQKENI. CDR3 length: 14 residues. This table comes from immunoSEQ multiplex PCR, and its TCRdb copy is limited to in-frame clones, with some not included. The repertoire holds about 150,000 clones, 85% to 90% seen once, with 2.5% to 3.5% in the top ten. V gene TRBV18 combines with J gene TRBJ1-5, with D possibly TRBD1 on 6 matching bases. The sequence was obtained from a man aged 18-30 years in good health and CMV-seronegative. Sequenced: PBMCs. CDR3: CASSPPGAQQPQHF. CDR3 nucleotide sequence: TGTGCCAGCTCACCACCGGGGGCACAACAGCCCCAGCATTTT.